The T cell receptor beta chain under discussion was sequenced for a study of blood T cell repertoires in COVID-19. Across the study: Nucleic acid was either cDNA or gDNA, and it came from T cells, B-cell-depleted T cells, or PBMCs.

V was shortened by 2 bases and J by 5 bases, with 12 bases between the two germline ends. This CDR3 comprises 14 residues. Germline assignment: CDR1 SGHTA and CDR2 FQGNSA. TCRdb keeps only in-frame clones here, not all; method: immunoSEQ multiplex PCR. The sample lists approximately 500,000 clones, roughly nine tenths occurring once. The chain recombines TRBV7-2 with TRBJ1-1; D perhaps matches TRBD1 (6 bases). The TCR comes from a woman between 50 and 59 years old with COVID-19, enrolled during active disease. The sequencing input was peripheral blood. CDR3 residues: CASSLLGGETEAFF. CDR3 nucleotide sequence: TGTGCCAGCAGCTTATTAGGGGGGGAGACTGAAGCTTTCTTT.